A selection of T cell receptor beta chains follows, all from one sample in a study of cytomegalovirus exposure and HLA in healthy donors. Profiled with immunoSEQ multiplex PCR; TCRdb holds only in-frame clones, not every one. There are some 170,000 clones in the sample; around 80% occur only once, and 3% to 4.5% lies in the top ten. Sequencing input: PBMCs. The receptors shown here come from a woman aged 55-70 years in good health and CMV-seropositive. Each CDR3 is given with its conserved first and last residue. Each record gives: D gene, clone size, J gene, V gene, CDR3 protein, CDR3 DNA. The D gene is left open where the match is weak. Where a row states a size, it is once, few, many or the class of an expanded clone; other rows omit it.

D gene: -; clone size: -; J gene: TRBJ2-1; V gene: TRBV28; CDR3 protein: CASSTSQTQEQFF; CDR3 DNA: TGTGCCAGCAGCACAAGTCAGACACAAGAGCAGTTCTTC
D gene: -; clone size: -; J gene: TRBJ2-4; V gene: TRBV5-1; CDR3 protein: CASSLAGQLDSQYF; CDR3 DNA: TGCGCCAGCAGCTTGGCCGGGCAGTTGGACAGTCAGTACTTC
D gene: -; clone size: few; J gene: TRBJ1-1; V gene: TRBV5-5; CDR3 protein: CASSLNRMNTEAFF; CDR3 DNA: TGTGCCAGCAGCTTGAACAGGATGAACACTGAAGCTTTCTTT
D gene: TRBD2; clone size: few; J gene: TRBJ2-3; V gene: TRBV4-3; CDR3 protein: CASSPGLAGGRGDTQYF; CDR3 DNA: TGCGCCAGCAGCCCAGGACTAGCGGGGGGGAGGGGAGATACGCAGTATTTT
D gene: TRBD1; clone size: few; J gene: TRBJ1-1; V gene: TRBV30; CDR3 protein: CAWRLGDRGPNTEAFF; CDR3 DNA: TGTGCCTGGAGGTTGGGGGACAGGGGGCCGAACACTGAAGCTTTCTTT
D gene: TRBD1; clone size: -; J gene: TRBJ1-1; V gene: TRBV6-5; CDR3 protein: CASSNRQGNTEAFF; CDR3 DNA: TGTGCCAGCAGTAACCGACAGGGCAACACTGAAGCTTTCTTT
D gene: TRBD2; clone size: -; J gene: TRBJ2-7; V gene: TRBV4-2; CDR3 protein: CASSQAPGTNSYEQYF; CDR3 DNA: TGTGCCAGCAGCCAAGCCCCCGGGACTAACTCCTACGAGCAGTACTTC
D gene: TRBD1; clone size: few; J gene: TRBJ1-6; V gene: TRBV9; CDR3 protein: CASSARQGLGSPLHF; CDR3 DNA: TGTGCCAGCAGCGCCCGACAGGGATTAGGCTCACCCCTCCACTTT
D gene: TRBD1; clone size: once; J gene: TRBJ1-1; V gene: TRBV2; CDR3 protein: CASSEQQGRYTEAFF; CDR3 DNA: TGTGCCAGCAGTGAGCAACAGGGGCGATACACTGAAGCTTTCTTT
D gene: TRBD1; clone size: -; J gene: TRBJ1-2; V gene: TRBV7-2; CDR3 protein: CASSFGTGGISANYGYTF; CDR3 DNA: TGTGCCAGCAGCTTCGGGACAGGGGGCATATCGGCTAACTATGGCTACACCTTC
D gene: TRBD1; clone size: -; J gene: TRBJ2-4; V gene: TRBV7-2; CDR3 protein: CASSSSWAGGKNIQYF; CDR3 DNA: TGTGCCAGCAGCTCTAGTTGGGCAGGGGGTAAAAACATTCAGTACTTC
D gene: -; clone size: -; J gene: TRBJ1-1; V gene: TRBV28; CDR3 protein: CASSLVGGGPEAFF; CDR3 DNA: TGTGCCAGCAGCCTGGTGGGGGGGGGTCCCGAAGCTTTCTTT
D gene: TRBD1; clone size: once; J gene: TRBJ1-1; V gene: TRBV2; CDR3 protein: CASRGPPGGYTEAFF; CDR3 DNA: TGTGCCAGCAGGGGCCCGCCAGGGGGGTACACTGAAGCTTTCTTT
D gene: TRBD1; clone size: -; J gene: TRBJ1-2; V gene: TRBV19; CDR3 protein: CASSRTGNYGYTF; CDR3 DNA: TGTGCCAGTAGTAGGACAGGGAACTATGGCTACACCTTC
D gene: -; clone size: -; J gene: TRBJ1-2; V gene: TRBV25-1; CDR3 protein: CASSEPGGGGYTF; CDR3 DNA: TGTGCCAGCAGTGAGCCGGGGGGCGGAGGCTACACCTTC
D gene: TRBD2; clone size: -; J gene: TRBJ2-2; V gene: TRBV27; CDR3 protein: CASSTSGRNTGELFF; CDR3 DNA: TGTGCCAGCAGCACTAGCGGGAGAAACACCGGGGAGCTGTTTTTT